Listed below are T cell receptor beta chains from one sample, sequenced in a study of blood T cell dynamics during melanoma immunotherapy. Clones were sequenced by immunoSEQ multiplex PCR, and TCRdb holds only the in-frame ones, with some missing. The data hold fewer than 18,000 clones, with approximately 81% observed a single time. Material: blood, obtained from a patient treated with checkpoint blockade. Every receptor here comes from a human donor with melanoma. The CDR3 runs from the conserved cysteine through the conserved F or W. A D gene is named only where the DNA matches it firmly. Only part of the rows carry a size: once, few, many, or a class if the clone is expanded.

D: -
V: TRBV19
size: -
J: TRBJ2-3
CDR3: CASSLSDSHFRTDTQYF
DNA: TGTGCCAGTAGTCTGTCGGACAGCCACTTTCGCACAGATACGCAGTATTTT

D: TRBD1
V: TRBV13
size: few
J: TRBJ1-1
CDR3: CASQGGSTEAFF
DNA: TGTGCCAGCCAGGGGGGGTCCACTGAAGCTTTCTTT

D: TRBD1
V: TRBV10-3
size: once
J: TRBJ1-2
CDR3: CAISDGTGVPNYGYTF
DNA: TGTGCCATCAGTGACGGGACAGGGGTTCCTAACTATGGCTACACCTTC

D: -
V: TRBV10-3
size: once
J: TRBJ2-5
CDR3: CAISMGTRGETQYF
DNA: TGTGCCATCAGTATGGGTACCCGGGGGGAGACCCAGTACTTC

D: -
V: TRBV7-3
size: -
J: TRBJ2-1
CDR3: CASSPRSSYNEQFF
DNA: TGTGCCAGCAGCCCCAGGAGCTCCTACAATGAGCAGTTCTTC

D: TRBD1
V: TRBV7-2
size: -
J: TRBJ2-2
CDR3: CASSTVGTGVTGELFF
DNA: TGTGCCAGCAGCACCGTAGGGACAGGGGTCACCGGGGAGCTGTTTTTT

D: TRBD2
V: TRBV9
size: -
J: TRBJ2-6
CDR3: CASSVRAGGSGANVLTF
DNA: TGTGCCAGCAGCGTAAGAGCGGGGGGCTCTGGGGCCAACGTCCTGACTTTC

D: -
V: TRBV6-5
size: -
J: TRBJ1-2
CDR3: CASSETETNYGYTF
DNA: TGTGCCAGCAGTGAGACAGAGACCAACTATGGCTACACCTTC

D: TRBD2
V: TRBV10-3
size: -
J: TRBJ2-5
CDR3: CAIGRGSETQYF
DNA: TGTGCCATCGGGCGGGGGAGTGAGACCCAGTACTTC

D: TRBD1
V: TRBV4-1
size: -
J: TRBJ2-1
CDR3: CASSQPGQGRRNEQFF
DNA: TGCGCCAGCAGCCAACCGGGACAGGGTCGTCGCAATGAGCAGTTCTTC

D: -
V: TRBV7-3
size: -
J: TRBJ2-7
CDR3: CASSPSGVSEQYF
DNA: TGTGCCAGCAGCCCCTCAGGGGTGTCCGAGCAGTACTTC

D: TRBD1
V: TRBV6-5
size: few
J: TRBJ1-1
CDR3: CASSRDRGSEAFF
DNA: TGTGCCAGCAGCAGGGACAGGGGGAGTGAAGCTTTCTTT

D: -
V: TRBV19
size: -
J: TRBJ2-5
CDR3: CASSVGGGFQETQYF
DNA: TGTGCCAGTAGTGTGGGCGGGGGCTTCCAAGAGACCCAGTACTTC

D: -
V: TRBV6-5
size: once
J: TRBJ2-7
CDR3: CASRTRLAVYEQYF
DNA: TGTGCCAGCAGAACCCGGCTAGCAGTCTACGAGCAGTACTTC

D: TRBD2
V: TRBV5-1
size: -
J: TRBJ2-5
CDR3: CASSSGLAGGETQYF
DNA: TGCGCCAGCAGCTCGGGACTAGCGGGGGGAGAGACCCAGTACTTC

D: -
V: TRBV5-1
size: -
J: TRBJ1-6
CDR3: CASSLTGWQNSPLHF
DNA: TGCGCCAGCAGCTTGACAGGGTGGCAGAATTCACCCCTCCACTTT

D: -
V: TRBV19
size: -
J: TRBJ2-7
CDR3: CASSRGRTEISYEQYF
DNA: TGTGCCAGTAGTAGGGGTAGGACAGAGATCTCCTACGAGCAGTACTTC

D: -
V: TRBV2
size: once
J: TRBJ2-6
CDR3: CASSPFGANVLTF
DNA: TGTGCCAGCAGCCCTTTTGGGGCCAACGTCCTGACTTTC

D: TRBD2
V: TRBV28
size: -
J: TRBJ2-7
CDR3: CASSLGAGGMVYEQYF
DNA: TGTGCCAGCAGTTTAGGTGCGGGGGGTATGGTCTACGAGCAGTACTTC

D: -
V: TRBV19
size: -
J: TRBJ1-2
CDR3: CASTLGEIRGYGYTF
DNA: TGTGCCAGTACCCTCGGGGAGATTCGGGGCTATGGCTACACCTTC

D: TRBD1
V: TRBV6-5
size: -
J: TRBJ1-5
CDR3: CASSYTGEGQPQHF
DNA: TGTGCCAGCAGTTATACAGGGGAGGGACAGCCCCAGCATTTT

D: TRBD1
V: TRBV4-1
size: -
J: TRBJ2-7
CDR3: CASSQDVSWDRAYEQYF
DNA: TGCGCCAGCAGCCAAGATGTGTCCTGGGACAGGGCGTACGAGCAGTACTTC

D: -
V: TRBV4-1
size: -
J: TRBJ2-1
CDR3: CASSQEGGANSYNEQFF
DNA: TGCGCCAGCAGCCAAGAGGGCGGCGCCAACTCCTACAATGAGCAGTTCTTC

D: -
V: TRBV28
size: -
J: TRBJ1-5
CDR3: CASSLVGNQPQHF
DNA: TGTGCCAGCAGTTTGGTAGGGAATCAACCCCAGCATTTT

D: -
V: TRBV6-5
size: once
J: TRBJ1-1
CDR3: CASSPFGARTEAFF
DNA: TGTGCCAGCAGCCCCTTTGGGGCGAGGACTGAAGCTTTCTTT

D: -
V: TRBV11-2
size: -
J: TRBJ2-7
CDR3: CASSPDGTYEQYF
DNA: TGTGCCAGCAGCCCGGACGGCACCTACGAGCAGTACTTC